Detailed here is one T cell receptor (beta chain). The antigen is unknown. Mismatch with germline at one junction end may stem from a read error. TCRdb's table, derived via immunoSEQ multiplex PCR, lists solely in-frame clones and lacks some. The sample holds 39,000 or so clones, approximately 80% seen once. This entry belongs to a study of T cells in localized non-small cell lung cancer. General study points: Adjacent lung held a median roughly 56 of the top 100 tumor clones. Longer overall survival was associated with a higher density of T cells in the blood. Uninvolved adjacent lung showed the highest T cell clonality, exceeding tumor. Sequencing covered just one tumor region, so heterogeneity cannot be ruled out.

The sequencing here drew on PBMCs, taken before any cancer treatment. This clonotype originated in a man aged 35 to 69 with stage II lung adenocarcinoma.

The CDR3 region is CASSLAGRNNEQFF. The CDR3 DNA is TGTGCTAGCAGCTTAGCAGGGCGAAACAATGAGCAGTTCTTC. The gene calls are TRBV7-7 and TRBJ2-1, with D possibly matching TRBD1 (5 bases). Germline lookup yields CDR1 SSHAT and CDR2 FNYEAQ (reference sequence). The CDR3 contains 14 residues.